This T cell receptor beta chain stems from a study of Ad26.COV2.S vaccination and SARS-CoV-2 variants. For the study at large: Donor got 5x10^10 or 1x10^11 viral particles of Ad26.COV2.S.

Germline V lookup: CDR1 MDHEN, CDR2 SYDVKM. CDR3 length equals 20 residues. J lost 1 base, V lost 3 bases, and 13 bases had no gene match. Sequencing used immunoSEQ multiplex PCR; TCRdb keeps in-frame clones, though not all of them. The table records about 440,000 clones, roughly 91% of them present only once. Treatment noted: around 19 received Ad26.COV2.S at low or high dose, single or two shots; 5 received placebo; per-sample allocation not given. The study sampled participants on day 63 after the first vaccine or placebo injection. This TCR derives from a person between 18 and 65 years old who received the Ad26.COV2.S COVID-19 vaccine or a placebo. The input for sequencing was peripheral blood, taken in a trial of Ad26.COV2.S vaccine versus placebo. This chain connects TRBV28 to TRBJ2-6; TRBD1 agrees at 9 bases. CDR3 sequence reads: CASSFLSRTGEASGANVLTF. The CDR3, as DNA: TGTGCCAGCAGTTTTTTATCGAGGACAGGGGAAGCTTCTGGGGCCAACGTCCTGACTTTC.